The 26 T cell receptor beta chains below were found in one sample sequenced in a study of Graves' ophthalmopathy and Graves' hyperthyroidism (dated by TCRdb to the late 2010s). The sequencer was an Illumina HiSeq 2000. For repertoire sequencing, the TCR beta CDR3 regions were amplified from RNA transcripts. The first round was an RT-PCR using HTBI primers with the Qiagen OneStep RT-PCR kit, and this first round was followed by a second-round multiplex PCR, then size selection and purification. TCRdb reprocessed the public reads (quality trimming at Q25 with fastp, clone calling with MiXCR) and kept in-frame beta chains. Each CDR3 protein gets just one entry, which takes the most common genes and DNA from the rows behind it. Recorded for this sample are some 350,000 distinct CDR3 sequences; roughly a sixth of them occurred a single time. The ten largest clones represent roughly 2.4% of the sample.

Sequenced: peripheral blood. The receptor source for this set is an adult woman with stable Graves' hyperthyroidism.

The CDR3 spells CASSQVLGEETQYF. The CDR3 DNA reads TGCGCCAGCAGCCAAGTATTGGGAGAGGAGACCCAGTACTTC. This rearrangement joins TRBV4-3 to TRBJ2-5, with D perhaps matching TRBD2 (5 bases). Germline assignment: CDR1 LGHNA and CDR2 YSLEER. CDR3 length: 14 amino acids. V lost 1 base and J lost 5, with 11 bases in between.

The chain joins TRBV30 to TRBJ2-5; possible D gene TRBD1, 6 bases. The V gene lost 2 bases and the J gene lost 1 base, with 14 bases spanning the gap. Per germline, CDR1 GTSNPN and CDR2 SVGIG (reference sequence). This CDR3 has 15 amino acids. Here the CDR3 reads CAWSPQGQLQETQYF. The DNA for the CDR3 is TGTGCCTGGAGTCCCCAGGGACAACTCCAAGAGACCCAGTACTTC.

This clonotype was counted many times. The chain combines TRBV28 with TRBJ1-5; D possibly corresponds to TRBD1 (5 bases). The CDR3 length is 16 residues. Germline V gene data show CDR1 as MDHEN and CDR2 as SYDVKM. Trimming left V 1 base short and J 2 bases short, with 12 bases between. CDR3 nucleotide sequence: TGTGCCAGCAGTTTATTAGGCAGGGATGGCAATCAGCCCCAGCATTTT. Its protein is CASSLLGRDGNQPQHF.

This clonotype was found many times. The CDR3 coding sequence is TGCAGTGCTAGAGAGGCGGGAAGGGAGACCCAGTACTTC. Translating it yields CSAREAGRETQYF. The chain recombines TRBV20-1 with TRBJ2-5; possible D gene TRBD2, 6 bases. V dropped 0 bases and J dropped 5 bases, with 10 bases sitting between them. Germline lookup yields CDR1 DFQATT and CDR2 SNEGSKA (reference sequence). The CDR3 spans 13 residues.

This clonotype was found many times. The chain couples TRBV6-5 to TRBJ1-1; TRBD1 matches 7 bases. CDR3 length: 16 amino acids. V lost 0 bases, J lost 2 bases, and 6 bases stayed unmatched. Germline CDR1 reads MNHEY; CDR2 reads SVGAGI. The CDR3 sequence: CASSYSQGVQNTEAFF. CDR3 nucleotides: TGTGCCAGCAGTTACTCGCAGGGGGTACAAAACACTGAAGCTTTCTTT.

The chain recombines TRBV20-1 with TRBJ2-7, with 10 bases aligning to TRBD1. In germline, CDR1 is DFQATT, CDR2 SNEGSKA (reference sequence). The length of the CDR3 is 12 residues. The J segment lost 7 bases and the V segment lost 5 bases, leaving 5 bases of the junction unmatched. The CDR3 is CSAGQGGEEQYF. The CDR3 bases are TGCAGTGCTGGACAGGGGGGCGAGGAGCAGTACTTC.

The sample holds many counts of this clonotype. This chain links TRBV30 with TRBJ2-7; D perhaps matches TRBD1 (5 bases). The germline V gene encodes CDR1 GTSNPN and CDR2 SVGIG (reference sequence). V was pared by 4 bases and J by 5 bases, with 12 bases between. The CDR3 is 12 amino acids. The CDR3 DNA reads as TGTGCCTGGAAGCAGGGCAGGGACGAGCAGTACTTC. Translating it yields CAWKQGRDEQYF.

This clonotype was recorded at least ten times. This chain uses TRBV5-1 with TRBJ2-7; a possible D gene is TRBD2 (6 bases). Germline V gene lookup returns CDR1 SGHRS and CDR2 YFSETQ. Deletions cut 7 bases from V and 1 base from J, with 9 bases between. The CDR3 spans 12 residues. This CDR3 is CASPGGSYEQYF. In DNA form, the CDR3 reads TGCGCCAGCCCCGGGGGTTCCTACGAGCAGTACTTC.

This clonotype was seen only a few times. This rearrangement joins TRBV4-1 to TRBJ2-4; D possibly uses TRBD1 or TRBD2 (5 bases each). The CDR3 covers 18 residues. CDR1 and CDR2 (germline): MGHRA, YSYEKL. V lost 4 bases and J 6 bases, leaving 25 bases between the germline ends. CDR3 region: CASSLLPRAGTRGNIQYF. DNA for the CDR3: TGCGCCAGCAGCCTACTACCCAGGGCCGGGACGAGGGGAAACATTCAGTACTTC.

In this sample, this clonotype turned up a few times. The chain joins TRBV4-2 to TRBJ1-6; the match to TRBD1 covers 8 bases. The CDR3 extends over 15 amino acids. CDR1 and CDR2 (germline): LGHNA, YNFKEQ. The V and J ends lost 5 bases and 7 bases, in that order; junction bases with no gene match: 7. This CDR3 is CASSSPGGLNSPLHF. DNA for the CDR3: TGTGCCAGCAGCTCTCCAGGGGGCCTAAATTCACCCCTCCACTTT.

This clonotype occurred many times. This chain links TRBV5-1 with TRBJ2-2; the match to TRBD2 covers 9 bases. The V and J ends lost 0 bases and 1 base, in that order; junction bases with no gene match: 1. In germline, CDR1 is SGHRS, CDR2 YFSETQ. The CDR3 runs to 16 residues. The CDR3 here is CASSLGLAENTGELFF. The CDR3 DNA reads as TGCGCCAGCAGCTTGGGACTAGCGGAGAACACCGGGGAGCTGTTTTTT.

This CDR3 is CASSEGVALSQETQYF. The CDR3 DNA reads as TGCGCCAGCAGCGAGGGAGTAGCCCTGTCTCAAGAGACCCAGTACTTC. V gene TRBV5-1 combines with J gene TRBJ2-5, with D possibly matching TRBD2 (5 bases). The CDR3 spans 16 residues. V gave up 4 bases and J gave up 2 bases, with 18 bases separating them. The germline V gene encodes CDR1 SGHRS and CDR2 YFSETQ.

This clonotype was seen many times. CDR3 DNA: TGTGCCAGTAGTACACTACAGGGGATTCGCACCTACGAGCAGTACTTC. Translated, it gives CASSTLQGIRTYEQYF. The chain joins TRBV19 to TRBJ2-7, with 7 nucleotides matching TRBD1. The CDR3 extends over 16 amino acids. CDR1 and CDR2 (germline): LNHDA, SQIVND (reference sequence). The V and J ends lost 4 bases and 2 bases, in that order; junction bases with no gene match: 11.

The chain links TRBV5-1 to TRBJ1-2; possible D gene TRBD1, 5 bases. The CDR3 contains 15 residues. Looked up from germline, CDR1 is SGHRS and CDR2 is YFSETQ. The germline V and J ends were trimmed by 2 bases and 3 bases, with 14 bases remaining between them. The CDR3 region is CASSFIGVLDYGYTF. CDR3 sequence (DNA): TGCGCCAGCAGCTTCATAGGGGTCCTTGACTATGGCTACACCTTC.

This clonotype was seen many times. The chain is built from TRBV2 and TRBJ1-6; 8 bases match TRBD1. This CDR3 region has 15 residues. V gave up 4 bases and J gave up 5 bases; unmatched junction bases: 4. Per the germline V gene, CDR1 is SNHLY and CDR2 is FYNNEI. This CDR3 is CASSGTGRNNSPLHF. The CDR3 nucleotides read TGTGCCAGCAGTGGGACAGGGCGGAATAATTCACCCCTCCACTTT.

The chain has TRBV7-2 and TRBJ2-4, with D hard to call. This CDR3 contains 13 residues. V was cut by 4 bases and J by 0 bases, with 4 bases left in between. Germline CDR1 SGHTA, CDR2 FQGNSA. The CDR3: CASSYTAKNIQYF. The CDR3 bases are TGTGCCAGCAGCTATACAGCCAAAAACATTCAGTACTTC.

This clonotype was detected a few times. The V and J genes are TRBV20-1 and TRBJ2-7, with 12 bases aligning to TRBD2. J gave up 4 bases and V 6 bases, and 7 bases lay outside the gene matches. Germline V gives CDR1 DFQATT, CDR2 SNEGSKA (reference sequence). The CDR3 consists of 14 residues. The DNA for the CDR3 is TGCAGTGCCCCGACTAGCGGGAGAGGATACGAGCAGTACTTC. Protein product: CSAPTSGRGYEQYF.

Of note for this clonotype: This could be a read error, since a much larger clone is one nucleotide away. The chain combines TRBV4-1 with TRBJ2-4, with 7 positions matching TRBD1. The germline V gene has CDR1 MGHRA and CDR2 YSYEKL. V dropped 3 bases and J dropped 0; count of bases not matched to a gene: 14. The CDR3 is 19 residues long. The CDR3 here is CASSHGTARMGVAKNIQYF. DNA of the CDR3: TGCGCCAGCAGCCATGGGACAGCACGCATGGGGGTAGCCAAAAACATTCAGTACTTC.

For this clonotype: A clone one base away is much larger, so this may be a read error. This chain connects TRBV27 to TRBJ1-1; D remains unclear. The CDR3 sequence is 13 residues long. V was clipped by 6 bases and J by 7 bases, with 15 bases between them. Germline values: CDR1 MNHEY, CDR2 SMNVEV (reference sequence). This chain's CDR3 is CASRGFMGNEAFF. Written as DNA, the CDR3 is TGTGCCAGCAGGGGATTCATGGGGAATGAAGCTTTCTTT.

The chain joins TRBV28 to TRBJ2-5; 7 positions agree with TRBD1. CDR1 and CDR2 from the germline V gene are MDHEN and SYDVKM. The length of the CDR3 is 15 residues. V was clipped by 4 bases and J by 5 bases; unmatched bases: 10. The CDR3 protein is CASSYYRGQRETQYF. CDR3 bases: TGTGCCAGCAGTTACTACAGGGGCCAGCGGGAGACCCAGTACTTC.

The table lists this clonotype with many counts. The chain uses TRBV13 and TRBJ2-7; 10 positions match TRBD2. V shed 5 bases and J 8 bases; nucleotides not matched to a gene: 15. The CDR3 is 16 residues long. The germline CDR1 and CDR2 sequences are PRHDT and FYEKMQ (reference sequence). CDR3 nucleotide sequence: TGTGCCAGCAGCGCACAGACTCTAGCGGGAGAGGGGAAGCAGTACTTC. Residues: CASSAQTLAGEGKQYF. The full variable domain, completed using reference TRBV13 and TRBJ2-7, is AAGVIQSPRHLIKEKRETATLKCYPIPRHDTVYWYQQGPGQDPQFLISFYEKMQSDKGSIPDRFSAQQFSDYHSELNMSSLELGDSALYFCASSAQTLAGEGKQYFGPGTRLTVT.

This clonotype has ten or more counts. This rearrangement joins TRBV28 to TRBJ2-5, with TRBD1 matching over 9 bases. Trimming removed 4 bases from V and 5 bases from J; junction bases left unmatched: 5. The germline V gene has CDR1 MDHEN and CDR2 SYDVKM. The CDR3 runs 14 residues. CDR3 DNA: TGTGCCAGCAGTTCGGGACAGGGATACGAGACCCAGTACTTC. Its protein product is CASSSGQGYETQYF.

This clonotype was seen ten or more times. The chain employs TRBV12-3 or TRBV12-4 and TRBJ2-5; D unresolved. This CDR3 is built from 12 residues. V lost 5 bases to trimming and J lost 5 bases, with 9 bases between them. CDR3 nucleotide sequence: TGTGCCAGCAGTCCGAGTGCGGAGACCCAGTACTTC. It yields the protein CASSPSAETQYF.

Many counts were recorded for this clonotype. V gene TRBV14 combines with J gene TRBJ1-1, with 8 bases aligning to TRBD1. J gave up 1 base and V 2 bases, and 6 bases lay outside the gene matches. The CDR3 is 16 amino acids. CDR1 and CDR2 (germline): SGHDN, FVKESK. CDR3 protein: CASSQLRTGPNTEAFF. In nucleotides, the CDR3 is TGTGCCAGCAGCCAACTAAGGACAGGGCCGAACACTGAAGCTTTCTTT.

Ten or more counts support this clonotype. The V gene is TRBV7-6, the J gene TRBJ2-2; D not resolved. The CDR3 length is 15 residues. CDR1 and CDR2 (germline): SGHVS, FNYEAQ. V lost 4 bases to trimming and J lost 1 base, with 10 bases between them. CDR3 amino acids: CASSSETRNTGELFF. CDR3 DNA: TGTGCCAGCAGCTCCGAGACAAGGAACACCGGGGAGCTGTTTTTT.

This clonotype came up a few times. The V call is TRBV12-3 or TRBV12-4, the J call TRBJ2-7; D gene ambiguous. Trimming pared 7 bases from V and 3 bases from J, leaving 13 bases between. The CDR3 runs to 13 residues. The CDR3 here is CASTWGSDYEQYF. In nucleotides, the CDR3 is TGTGCCAGCACCTGGGGTTCGGACTACGAGCAGTACTTC.